This record concerns one T cell receptor beta chain sequence. In the original workflow: From reference gene primer amplification, estimates of nucleated cell counts were derived. Generated by immunoSEQ multiplex PCR, the TCRdb table keeps only in-frame clones and is missing some. The DNA gave D and trimming, while V, J and clone size come from that table. Here the sample spans 73,000 or so clones, about 80% being singletons. This record comes from a study of blood T cell repertoires in COVID-19. Study-level background: Specimens from acute and convalescent COVID-19 originated in the United States, Italy and Spain.

This CDR3 comprises 13 residues. J gave up 4 bases and V 4 bases, and 0 bases lay outside the gene matches. Germline V CDR1 and CDR2: KGHDR, SFDVKD. The chain couples TRBV24-1 to TRBJ2-3; 8 positions match TRBD1. The source of this sequence is a woman aged 60 to 75 with acute or convalescent COVID-19. Specimen: peripheral blood. The CDR3 DNA follows: TGTGCCACCAGTGAGACAGGGGCAGATACGCAGTATTTT. Translated, it gives CATSETGADTQYF.